These T cell receptor beta chains were read from a single sample in a study of Ad26.COV2.S vaccination and SARS-CoV-2 variants. Using immunoSEQ multiplex PCR, the repertoire was profiled, and TCRdb retains in-frame clones only, with some absent. This table holds 350,000 to 400,000 clones, around 85% found once. The sample consisted of peripheral blood, taken in a trial of Ad26.COV2.S vaccine versus placebo. These receptors originate from a person between 18 and 60 years old who received the Ad26.COV2.S COVID-19 vaccine or a placebo. Each CDR3 is given with its conserved first and last residue. The D gene is left open where the match is weak. Clone size is shown for a subset of rows, as once, few, many or a class of expanded clone.

>TRBV6-5|few|NA|TRBJ2-7
CASSPPQSSYEQYF
TGTGCCAGCAGTCCCCCCCAGAGCTCCTACGAGCAGTACTTC
>TRBV15|NA|NA|TRBJ2-2
CATSAGWGTGELFF
TGTGCCACCAGCGCAGGCTGGGGGACCGGGGAGCTGTTTTTT
>TRBV25-1|NA|NA|TRBJ1-3
CASSNQVSGNTIYF
TGTGCCAGCAGTAATCAGGTCTCTGGAAACACCATATATTTT
>TRBV4-2|NA|NA|TRBJ1-2
CASSPLSTETYGYTF
TGTGCCAGCAGCCCCCTCAGTACGGAAACCTATGGCTACACCTTC
>TRBV6-2/TRBV6-3|NA|NA|TRBJ2-7
CASSYPDEQYF
TGTGCCAGCAGTTACCCTGACGAGCAGTACTTC
>TRBV18|NA|TRBD2|TRBJ2-5
CASSPKSGSGNQETQYF
TGTGCCAGCTCACCTAAGTCCGGAAGCGGGAACCAAGAGACCCAGTACTTC
>TRBV10-3|NA|NA|TRBJ2-3
CATSGAGKATDTQYF
TGTGCCACCTCCGGAGCAGGGAAGGCAACAGATACGCAGTATTTT
>TRBV11-2|NA|NA|TRBJ1-6
CASSAGANSPLHF
TGTGCCAGCAGTGCCGGGGCCAATTCACCCCTCCACTTT
>TRBV11-3|NA|NA|TRBJ2-3
CASSLGGDTDTQYF
TGTGCCAGCAGCTTAGGAGGCGACACAGATACGCAGTATTTT
>TRBV7-2|NA|NA|TRBJ2-1
CASSLVGVHNEQFF
TGTGCCAGCAGCTTAGTAGGGGTACACAATGAGCAGTTCTTC